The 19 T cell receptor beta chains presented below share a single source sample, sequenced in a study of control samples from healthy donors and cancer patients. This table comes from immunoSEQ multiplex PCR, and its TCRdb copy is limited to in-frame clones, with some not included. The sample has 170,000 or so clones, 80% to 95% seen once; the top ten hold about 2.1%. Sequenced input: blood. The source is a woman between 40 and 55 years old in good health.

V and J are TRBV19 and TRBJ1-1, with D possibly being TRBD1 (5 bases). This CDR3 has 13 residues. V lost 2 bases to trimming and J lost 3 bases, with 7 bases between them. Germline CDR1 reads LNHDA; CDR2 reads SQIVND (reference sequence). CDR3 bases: TGTGCCAGTAGTATAAAAGGGGACACTGAAGCTTTCTTT. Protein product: CASSIKGDTEAFF. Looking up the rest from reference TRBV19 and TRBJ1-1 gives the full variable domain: DGGITQSPKYLFRKEGQNVTLSCEQNLNHDAMYWYRQDPGQGLRLIYYSQIVNDFQKGDIAEGYSVSREKKESFPLTVTSAQKNPTAFYLCASSIKGDTEAFFGQGTRLTVV.

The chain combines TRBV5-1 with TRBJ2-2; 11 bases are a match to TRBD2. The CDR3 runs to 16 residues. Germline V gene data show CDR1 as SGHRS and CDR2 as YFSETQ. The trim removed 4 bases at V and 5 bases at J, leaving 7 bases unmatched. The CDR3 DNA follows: TGCGCCAGCAGCGCCGGGACTAGCGGATTTACCGGGGAGCTGTTTTTT. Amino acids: CASSAGTSGFTGELFF. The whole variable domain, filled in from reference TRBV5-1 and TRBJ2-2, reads KAGVTQTPRYLIKTRGQQVTLSCSPISGHRSVSWYQQTPGQGLQFLFEYFSETQRNKGNFPGRFSGRQFSNSRSEMNVSTLELGDSALYLCASSAGTSGFTGELFFGEGSRLTVL.

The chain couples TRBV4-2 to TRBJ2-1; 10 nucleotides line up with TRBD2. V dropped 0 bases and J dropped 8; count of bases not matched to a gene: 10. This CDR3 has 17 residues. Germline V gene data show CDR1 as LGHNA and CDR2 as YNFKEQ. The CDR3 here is CASSQDGLAGVHDEQFF. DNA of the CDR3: TGTGCCAGCAGCCAAGACGGGCTAGCGGGGGTGCACGATGAGCAGTTCTTC.

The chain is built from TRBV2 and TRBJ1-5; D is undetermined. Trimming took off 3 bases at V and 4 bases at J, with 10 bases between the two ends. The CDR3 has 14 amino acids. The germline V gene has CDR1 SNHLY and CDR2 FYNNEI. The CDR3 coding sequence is TGTGCCAGCAGTGAGGCACGGGATAATCAGCCCCAGCATTTT. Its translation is CASSEARDNQPQHF.

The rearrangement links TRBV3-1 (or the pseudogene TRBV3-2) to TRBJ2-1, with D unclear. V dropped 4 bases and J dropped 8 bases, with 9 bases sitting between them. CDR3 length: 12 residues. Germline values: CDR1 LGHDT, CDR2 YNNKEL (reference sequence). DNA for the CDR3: TGTGCCAGCAGCCTCCACGAAGATGAGCAGTTCTTC. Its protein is CASSLHEDEQFF.

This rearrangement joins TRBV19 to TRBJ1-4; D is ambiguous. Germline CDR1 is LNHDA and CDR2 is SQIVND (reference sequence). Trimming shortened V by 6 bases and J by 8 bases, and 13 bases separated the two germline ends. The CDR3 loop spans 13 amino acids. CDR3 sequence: CASRRQSLEKLFF. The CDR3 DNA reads TGTGCCAGTAGGCGGCAGTCTCTAGAAAAACTGTTTTTT.

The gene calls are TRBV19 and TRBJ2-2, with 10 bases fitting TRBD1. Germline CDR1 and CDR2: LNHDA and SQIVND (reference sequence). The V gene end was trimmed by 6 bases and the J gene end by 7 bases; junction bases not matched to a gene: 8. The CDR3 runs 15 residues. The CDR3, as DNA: TGTGCCAGTAGGACCGGGACAGGGGACGGCGGGGAGCTGTTTTTT. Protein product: CASRTGTGDGGELFF.

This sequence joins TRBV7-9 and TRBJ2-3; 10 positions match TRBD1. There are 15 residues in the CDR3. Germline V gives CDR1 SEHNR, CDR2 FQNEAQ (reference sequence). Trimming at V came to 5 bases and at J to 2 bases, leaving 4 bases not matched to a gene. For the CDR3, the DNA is TGTGCCAGCAGCCTCGGACAGGGGGACACAGATACGCAGTATTTT. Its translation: CASSLGQGDTDTQYF. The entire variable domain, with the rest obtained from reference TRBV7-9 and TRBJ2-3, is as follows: DTGVSQNPRHKITKRGQNVTFRCDPISEHNRLYWYRQTLGQGPEFLTYFQNEAQLEKSRLLSDRFSAERPKGSFSTLEIQRTEQGDSAMYLCASSLGQGDTDTQYFGPGTRLTVL.

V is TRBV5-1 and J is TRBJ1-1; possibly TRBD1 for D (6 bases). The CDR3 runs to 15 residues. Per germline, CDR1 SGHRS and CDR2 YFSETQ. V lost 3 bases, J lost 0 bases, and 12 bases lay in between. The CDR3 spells CASSSGQTLNTEAFF. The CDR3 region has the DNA TGCGCCAGCAGCTCGGGACAAACCTTGAACACTGAAGCTTTCTTT.

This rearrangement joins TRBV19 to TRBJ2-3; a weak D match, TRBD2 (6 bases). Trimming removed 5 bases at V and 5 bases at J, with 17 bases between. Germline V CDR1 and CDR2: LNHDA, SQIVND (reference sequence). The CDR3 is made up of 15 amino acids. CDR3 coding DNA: TGTGCCAGTAGTTTTCAGGCGGGGATGGGAGATACGCAGTATTTT. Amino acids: CASSFQAGMGDTQYF. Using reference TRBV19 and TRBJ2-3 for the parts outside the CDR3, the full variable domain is DGGITQSPKYLFRKEGQNVTLSCEQNLNHDAMYWYRQDPGQGLRLIYYSQIVNDFQKGDIAEGYSVSREKKESFPLTVTSAQKNPTAFYLCASSFQAGMGDTQYFGPGTRLTVL.

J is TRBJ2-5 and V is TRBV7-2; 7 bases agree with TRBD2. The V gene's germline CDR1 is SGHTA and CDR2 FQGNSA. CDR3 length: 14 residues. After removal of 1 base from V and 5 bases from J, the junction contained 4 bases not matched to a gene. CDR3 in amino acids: CASSLGGGLETQYF. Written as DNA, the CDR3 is TGTGCCAGCAGCTTAGGGGGAGGGTTGGAGACCCAGTACTTC.

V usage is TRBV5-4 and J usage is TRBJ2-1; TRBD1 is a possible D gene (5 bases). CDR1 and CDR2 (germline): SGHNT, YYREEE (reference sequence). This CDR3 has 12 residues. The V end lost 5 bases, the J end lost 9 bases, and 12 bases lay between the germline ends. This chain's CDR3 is CASSGAAVEQFF. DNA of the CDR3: TGTGCCAGCAGTGGGGCAGCCGTTGAGCAGTTCTTC.

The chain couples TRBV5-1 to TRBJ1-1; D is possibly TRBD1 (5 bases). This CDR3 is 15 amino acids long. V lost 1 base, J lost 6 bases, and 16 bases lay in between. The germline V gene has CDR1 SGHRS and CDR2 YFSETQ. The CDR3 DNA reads TGCGCCAGCAGCTTGAGGTCGCAGGGAGGCTCTGAAGCTTTCTTT. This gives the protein CASSLRSQGGSEAFF.

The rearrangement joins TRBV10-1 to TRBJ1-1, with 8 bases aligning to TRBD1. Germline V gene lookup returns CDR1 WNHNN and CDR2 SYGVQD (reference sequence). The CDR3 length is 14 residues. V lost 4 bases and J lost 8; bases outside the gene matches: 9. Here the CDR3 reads CASSVNFGQGEAFF. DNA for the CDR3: TGCGCCAGCAGTGTCAATTTTGGACAGGGAGAAGCTTTCTTT.

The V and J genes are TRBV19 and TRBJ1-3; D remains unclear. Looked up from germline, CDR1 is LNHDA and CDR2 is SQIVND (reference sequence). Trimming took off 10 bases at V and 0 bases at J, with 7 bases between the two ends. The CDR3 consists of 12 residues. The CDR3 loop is CATKSSGNTIYF. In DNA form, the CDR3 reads TGTGCCACCAAAAGCTCTGGAAACACCATATATTTT.

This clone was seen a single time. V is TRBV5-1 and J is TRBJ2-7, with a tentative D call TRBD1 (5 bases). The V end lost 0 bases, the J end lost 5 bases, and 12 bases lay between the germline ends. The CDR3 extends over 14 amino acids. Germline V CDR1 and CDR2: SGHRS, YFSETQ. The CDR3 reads CASSLEGYGDEQYF. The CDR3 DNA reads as TGCGCCAGCAGCTTGGAGGGGTATGGCGACGAGCAGTACTTC. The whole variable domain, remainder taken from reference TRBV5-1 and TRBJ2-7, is KAGVTQTPRYLIKTRGQQVTLSCSPISGHRSVSWYQQTPGQGLQFLFEYFSETQRNKGNFPGRFSGRQFSNSRSEMNVSTLELGDSALYLCASSLEGYGDEQYFGPGTRLTVT.

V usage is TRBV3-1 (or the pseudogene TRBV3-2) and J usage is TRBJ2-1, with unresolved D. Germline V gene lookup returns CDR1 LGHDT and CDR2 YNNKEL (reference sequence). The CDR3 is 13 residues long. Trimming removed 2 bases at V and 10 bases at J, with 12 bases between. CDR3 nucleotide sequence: TGTGCCAGCAGCCAAAGACTTTTATCGGAGCAGTTCTTC. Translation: CASSQRLLSEQFF.

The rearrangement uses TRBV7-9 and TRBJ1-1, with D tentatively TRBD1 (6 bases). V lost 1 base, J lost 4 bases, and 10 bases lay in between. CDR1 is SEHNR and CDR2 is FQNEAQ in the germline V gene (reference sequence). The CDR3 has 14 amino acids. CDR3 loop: CASSLGAGVTEAFF. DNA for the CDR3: TGTGCCAGCAGCTTAGGGGCAGGGGTCACTGAAGCTTTCTTT.

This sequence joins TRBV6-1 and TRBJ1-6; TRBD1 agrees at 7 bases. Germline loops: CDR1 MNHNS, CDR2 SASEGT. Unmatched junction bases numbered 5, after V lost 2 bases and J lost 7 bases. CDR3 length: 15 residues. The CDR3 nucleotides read TGTGCCAGCAGTGAACGAGGGGGCAGGAATTCACCCCTCCACTTT. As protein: CASSERGGRNSPLHF.